The rows below give T cell receptor beta chains drawn from one sample of a study of PD-1 blockade in mismatch repair-deficient tumors. Assay used: immunoSEQ multiplex PCR; TCRdb lists only in-frame clones, some missing. Of tens of thousands of clones listed, more than 75% were seen once; the top ten hold approximately 3.5%. Sequenced here: peripheral blood, sampled around 76 weeks after starting pembrolizumab. These receptors all stem from an adult with mismatch repair-deficient cancer. The CDR3 runs from the conserved cysteine through the conserved F or W. D genes are given only for firm matches. Not every row has a clone size; where given, it reads once, few, many or a size class.

>TRBV5-1|TRBJ2-1|12|.|.
CASSLMNNEQFF
TGCGCCAGCAGCTTAATGAACAATGAGCAGTTCTTC
>TRBV2|TRBJ1-1|13|.|.
CASTGTANTEAFF
TGTGCCTCAACCGGGACGGCGAACACTGAAGCTTTCTTT
>TRBV13|TRBJ1-1|12|.|.
CASSPGYSEAFF
TGTGCCAGCAGCCCAGGGTACTCTGAAGCTTTCTTT
>TRBV9|TRBJ2-2|16|TRBD2|.
CASSVSGSPVTGELFF
TGTGCCAGCAGCGTAAGCGGGAGCCCGGTCACCGGGGAGCTGTTTTTT
>TRBV19|TRBJ1-1|16|.|.
CASSIDLAGTTTEAFF
TGTGCCAGTAGTATAGATTTGGCAGGGACAACCACTGAAGCTTTCTTT
>TRBV6-5|TRBJ1-5|14|.|.
CASSWGRVDQPQHF
TGTGCCAGCAGTTGGGGCAGGGTAGATCAGCCCCAGCATTTT
>TRBV5-4|TRBJ1-1|15|.|.
CASSLDIFGEAEAFF
TGTGCCAGCAGCTTGGATATTTTTGGGGAGGCTGAAGCTTTCTTT
>TRBV14|TRBJ2-5|15|.|.
CASSQVGAGQETQYF
TGTGCCAGCAGCCAAGTGGGGGCAGGGCAAGAGACCCAGTACTTC
>TRBV5-4|TRBJ2-2|14|.|.
CASNSAGRTGELFF
TGTGCCAGCAATTCGGCTGGACGGACCGGGGAGCTGTTTTTT
>TRBV13|TRBJ2-3|15|.|.
CASSLRGGGTDTQYF
TGTGCCAGCAGCCTCAGGGGAGGGGGCACAGATACGCAGTATTTT
>TRBV5-4|TRBJ2-7|13|.|once
CASSSDLRLEQYF
TGTGCCAGCAGCAGCGACTTACGTCTCGAGCAGTACTTC
>TRBV5-6|TRBJ2-3|15|.|.
CASSLGSRGTDTQYF
TGTGCCAGCAGCTTGGGGTCACGGGGCACAGATACGCAGTATTTT
>TRBV29-1|TRBJ1-2|14|.|.
CSVESTGAGYGYTF
TGCAGCGTTGAATCAACGGGGGCAGGCTATGGCTACACCTTC
>TRBV5-4|TRBJ2-7|16|TRBD1|.
CASSNPGTGNSYEQYF
TGTGCCAGCAGCAACCCCGGGACAGGGAACTCCTACGAGCAGTACTTC
>TRBV6-5|TRBJ1-2|14|.|.
CASSYSGPRGGYTF
TGTGCCAGCAGTTACTCGGGGCCTCGCGGGGGCTACACCTTC
>TRBV14|TRBJ2-5|17|.|.
CASSQDSAGNDKETQYF
TGTGCCAGCAGCCAAGATTCCGCGGGCAACGATAAAGAGACCCAGTACTTC
>TRBV7-2|TRBJ1-2|16|TRBD1|.
CASSLEAPGQGFGYTF
TGTGCCAGCAGCTTAGAAGCCCCGGGACAGGGGTTTGGCTACACCTTC
>TRBV6-1|TRBJ2-7|11|TRBD1|.
CASRGQGEQYF
TGTGCCAGCAGAGGACAGGGGGAGCAGTACTTC
>TRBV4-1|TRBJ1-5|16|TRBD1|.
CASSVLSTGGNQPQHF
TGCGCCAGCAGTGTCCTCTCGACAGGGGGCAATCAGCCCCAGCATTTT
>TRBV7-9|TRBJ2-2|16|.|.
CASSSIATVGAGELFF
TGTGCCAGCAGCTCAATTGCTACAGTAGGGGCCGGGGAGCTGTTTTTT
>TRBV27|TRBJ2-7|12|.|.
CASSNFPYEQYF
TGTGCCAGCAGTAATTTCCCCTACGAGCAGTACTTC
>TRBV7-2|TRBJ2-7|14|TRBD2|.
CASRPGLALDEQYF
TGTGCCAGCAGACCGGGACTAGCGCTAGACGAGCAGTACTTC
>TRBV10-1|TRBJ2-7|14|TRBD2|.
CASSEAPTSREQYF
TGCGCCAGCAGTGAGGCACCGACTAGCAGGGAGCAGTACTTC
>TRBV5-5|TRBJ1-1|13|.|.
CASSAQENTEAFF
TGTGCCAGCAGCGCCCAGGAGAACACTGAAGCTTTCTTT
>TRBV30|TRBJ2-2|13|.|.
CAWSPGNTGELFF
TGTGCCTGGAGTCCCGGGAACACCGGGGAGCTGTTTTTT
>TRBV11-2|TRBJ2-5|17|TRBD1|.
CASSSSGAGQGWETQYF
TGTGCCAGCAGCTCCTCCGGAGCGGGACAGGGTTGGGAGACCCAGTACTTC
>TRBV7-8|TRBJ2-7|15|.|.
CASRERTESSYEQYF
TGTGCCAGCAGAGAAAGGACAGAATCCTCCTACGAGCAGTACTTC
>TRBV29-1|TRBJ1-2|12|.|.
CSLEAPIIGYTF
TGCAGCCTCGAGGCCCCCATTATTGGCTACACCTTC
>TRBV5-1|TRBJ2-5|13|TRBD1|few
CASSLNRGSSQYF
TGCGCCAGCAGCTTAAACAGGGGTTCCTCCCAGTACTTC
>TRBV19|TRBJ1-1|16|TRBD1|once
CASSKFSSTGGTEAFF
TGTGCCAGTAGTAAATTCTCGTCGACAGGGGGCACTGAAGCTTTCTTT
>TRBV5-1|TRBJ2-1|15|TRBD2|.
CASSIGLVEGFEQFF
TGCGCCAGCAGCATAGGACTAGTGGAGGGTTTTGAGCAGTTCTTC
>TRBV18|TRBJ1-1|17|TRBD1|.
CASSQQGQGARSTEAFF
TGTGCCAGCTCACAGCAAGGACAGGGGGCACGAAGCACTGAAGCTTTCTTT
>TRBV5-4|TRBJ2-7|15|TRBD1|.
CASSGILQGSYEQYF
TGTGCCAGCAGCGGAATATTACAGGGGAGCTACGAGCAGTACTTC
>TRBV30|TRBJ1-4|12|.|few
CAWRPRAEKLFF
TGTGCCTGGAGGCCCAGGGCTGAAAAACTGTTTTTT
>TRBV14|TRBJ2-7|14|.|.
CASSLISGSYEQYF
TGTGCCAGCAGCTTAATATCCGGGAGCTACGAGCAGTACTTC
>TRBV11-2|TRBJ2-2|16|TRBD1|.
CASSYNARQGGGELFF
TGTGCCAGCAGTTACAATGCCAGACAGGGCGGCGGGGAGCTGTTTTTT
>TRBV6-1|TRBJ1-1|16|.|.
CASSEQPGRGNTEAFF
TGTGCCAGCAGTGAACAGCCGGGCAGAGGGAACACTGAAGCTTTCTTT
>TRBV7-2|TRBJ2-7|14|.|.
CASSRLGAGVEQYF
TGTGCCAGCAGCCGTTTGGGGGCAGGCGTCGAGCAGTACTTC
>TRBV4-3|TRBJ2-2|17|TRBD2|.
CASSQAASGRAPGELFF
TGCGCCAGCAGCCAAGCGGCTAGCGGGAGGGCTCCCGGGGAGCTGTTTTTT
>TRBV7-9|TRBJ2-2|17|TRBD2|.
CASSLGLAGMVTGELFF
TGTGCCAGCAGCTTGGGACTAGCGGGGATGGTCACCGGGGAGCTGTTTTTT
>TRBV6-5|TRBJ2-7|14|.|.
CASSFRTNSYEQYF
TGTGCCAGCAGTTTTCGGACAAACTCCTACGAGCAGTACTTC
>TRBV2|TRBJ2-1|13|.|.
CASNRAGYNEQFF
TGTGCCAGCAATAGAGCTGGCTACAATGAGCAGTTCTTC